The 8 T cell receptor beta chains given below trace back to one sample, sequenced in a study of cytomegalovirus exposure and HLA in healthy donors. Both 60 Vbeta primers and 13 Jbeta primers went into the PCR. Some clones are missing from TCRdb's copy, which holds only in-frame ones; the method was immunoSEQ multiplex PCR. The table has about 270,000 clones, approximately 70% seen once. Sequenced sample: PBMCs. These receptor sequences come from a female donor in good health and CMV-seronegative.

V and J are TRBV6-1 and TRBJ1-2; 9 nucleotides align to TRBD1. This CDR3 comprises 15 residues. CDR1 is MNHNS and CDR2 is SASEGT in the germline V gene. After removal of 10 bases from V and 4 bases from J, the junction contained 13 bases not matched to a gene. The DNA for the CDR3 is TGTGCCATTTCAGGGACAGGGCTATTGTTCTATGGCTACACCTTC. Translated, it gives CAISGTGLLFYGYTF.

The CDR3 bases are TGTGCCAGCTCCCAAACGGACAAGGGCATGAACACTGAAGCTTTCTTT. Translating gives CASSQTDKGMNTEAFF. This sequence joins TRBV11-3 and TRBJ1-1; TRBD1 is a possible D gene (5 bases). This CDR3 has 16 amino acids. V was cut by 8 bases and J by 0 bases, with 19 bases left in between. CDR1 is SGHNT and CDR2 is YENEEA in the germline V gene.

This clone was picked up a small number of times. The chain carries TRBV11-2 and TRBJ2-7, with a weak D call TRBD1 (5 bases). Germline V gene data show CDR1 as SGHAT and CDR2 as FQNNGV. The V end lost 1 base, the J end lost 6 bases, and 10 bases lay between the germline ends. CDR3 length equals 13 residues. CDR3 amino acids: CASSLVPGPEQYF. The CDR3 coding sequence is TGTGCCAGCAGCTTAGTACCAGGGCCCGAGCAGTACTTC.

V gene TRBV5-4 combines with J gene TRBJ2-5; the match to TRBD2 covers 15 bases. The CDR3 runs 19 residues. V lost 0 bases and J lost 4; bases outside the gene matches: 10. Germline values: CDR1 SGHNT, CDR2 YYREEE (reference sequence). The CDR3 region is CASSLGSGLAGGRGETQYF. The CDR3 bases are TGTGCCAGCAGCTTGGGGTCCGGACTAGCGGGAGGGCGGGGAGAGACCCAGTACTTC.

The chain links TRBV2 to TRBJ1-3; TRBD1 agrees at 8 bases. V shed 5 bases and J 0 bases; nucleotides not matched to a gene: 6. This CDR3 region has 16 residues. The germline CDR1 and CDR2 sequences are SNHLY and FYNNEI. CDR3 in amino acids: CASSSDRGRSGNTIYF. In DNA form, the CDR3 reads TGTGCCAGCAGTTCTGACAGGGGCCGCTCTGGAAACACCATATATTTT.

The chain joins TRBV27 to TRBJ2-5; 8 bases match TRBD2. The last part of the DNA fits TRBJ2-7 better; the J call may be wrong. The CDR3 runs 15 residues. From germline, CDR1 is MNHEY and CDR2 SMNVEV (reference sequence). CDR3 sequence reads: CASSLIAGWAYEQYF. The CDR3 DNA reads as TGTGCCAGCAGCCTAATAGCGGGATGGGCCTACGAGCAGTACTTC.

This clone occurred a few times. V is TRBV2 and J is TRBJ1-2, with 7 bases fitting TRBD1. After removal of 7 bases from V and 1 base from J, the junction contained 9 bases not matched to a gene. The CDR3 has 15 amino acids. The germline V gene has CDR1 SNHLY and CDR2 FYNNEI. The CDR3 protein is CASTYPGQLNYGYTF. The DNA of the CDR3 is TGTGCCAGCACCTATCCGGGACAGCTTAACTATGGCTACACCTTC.

The V call is TRBV18, the J call TRBJ2-7; perhaps TRBD1 as D (5 bases). The germline V gene encodes CDR1 KGHSH and CDR2 LQKENI. The CDR3 sequence is 15 residues long. The ends were cut back, 4 bases at V and 5 bases at J, with 18 bases in the middle. CDR3 residues: CASSLELQGSNEQYF. The CDR3, as DNA: TGTGCCAGCTCACTCGAACTGCAGGGCAGTAACGAGCAGTACTTC.